This T cell receptor beta chain is from a study of glioma-infiltrating T cells after dendritic cell vaccination. Study as a whole: Autologous tumor lysate-pulsed dendritic cell vaccination was given between the early 2000s and the early 2010s. The study, taken as a whole, reports: Only a small number of patients had complete blood and tumor samples. Patients with more pretreatment TILs had longer time to progression and survival.

Selection required adequate fresh-frozen tumor tissue plus more than two years' survival data. As for this clone: The target antigen is unknown.

Trimming stripped 3 bases from V and 5 bases from J, with 11 bases between. The germline CDR1 and CDR2 sequences are LNHDA and SQIVND (reference sequence). The CDR3 is 13 residues long. Repertoires were generated with immunoSEQ multiplex PCR, while TCRdb's copy carries only in-frame clones and drops some. The profile shows tens of thousands of clones, about 90% of them singletons. The TCR sequence derives from a human donor with glioblastoma. Sequenced here: blood, sampled before dendritic cell vaccination. This rearrangement joins TRBV19 to TRBJ2-7; D gene unclear. The CDR3 reads CASSISPSDEQYF. The CDR3 DNA is TGTGCCAGTAGTATCTCTCCATCGGACGAGCAGTACTTC.